This passage covers 27 T cell receptor beta chains from one sample sequenced in a study of cytotoxic CD8 clonotypes in ibrutinib-treated CLL. Profiling relied on immunoSEQ multiplex PCR, and the TCRdb table lists in-frame clones only, not all of them. The sample records some 92,000 clones, approximately 80% being singletons. The sample here was PBMCs, taken after 24 months of ibrutinib treatment. The receptor set was obtained from a human donor with chronic lymphocytic leukemia.

This clone has only a few counts. CDR3 loop: CASSPIPREGPNTEAFF. In DNA form, the CDR3 reads TGTGCCAGCTCACCCATACCGAGGGAGGGCCCCAACACTGAAGCTTTCTTT. This chain links TRBV18 with TRBJ1-1; no firm D call. Per the germline V gene, CDR1 is KGHSH and CDR2 is LQKENI. The CDR3 spans 17 residues. V was clipped by 3 bases and J by 2 bases, with 19 bases between them.

The gene calls are TRBV5-8 and TRBJ2-5, with D unresolved. Trimming stripped 1 base from V and 5 bases from J, with 9 bases between. CDR1 and CDR2 (germline): SGHTS, YDEGEE. This CDR3 contains 13 residues. CDR3 loop: CASSLYPPETQYF. Here the CDR3 DNA reads TGTGCCAGCAGCTTGTACCCTCCGGAGACCCAGTACTTC.

This clone showed up just a few times. This sequence joins TRBV7-9 and TRBJ2-2; D might be TRBD1 or TRBD2, each matching 5 bases. CDR1 is SEHNR and CDR2 is FQNEAQ in the germline V gene (reference sequence). The germline V and J ends were trimmed by 4 bases and 2 bases, with 11 bases remaining between them. CDR3 length: 15 residues. The CDR3 DNA sequence: TGTGCCAGCAGCTCCCGGGACGGAAACACCGGGGAGCTGTTTTTT. It translates to CASSSRDGNTGELFF. Based on the CDR3 plus reference TRBV7-9 and TRBJ2-2, the full variable domain is DTGVSQNPRHKITKRGQNVTFRCDPISEHNRLYWYRQTLGQGPEFLTYFQNEAQLEKSRLLSDRFSAERPKGSFSTLEIQRTEQGDSAMYLCASSSRDGNTGELFFGEGSRLTVL.

The table lists this clone with a few counts. This rearrangement joins TRBV19 to TRBJ2-4; 8 bases agree with TRBD2. J was trimmed by 4 bases and V by 1 base; bases with no gene match: 0. Germline assignment: CDR1 LNHDA and CDR2 SQIVND (reference sequence). This CDR3 has 14 amino acids. CDR3 sequence (DNA): TGTGCCAGTAGTATAGGACTAGCGAAAAACATTCAGTACTTC. This sequence encodes CASSIGLAKNIQYF. The full variable domain, with the rest looked up from reference TRBV19 and TRBJ2-4, is DGGITQSPKYLFRKEGQNVTLSCEQNLNHDAMYWYRQDPGQGLRLIYYSQIVNDFQKGDIAEGYSVSREKKESFPLTVTSAQKNPTAFYLCASSIGLAKNIQYFGAGTRLSVL.

The V gene is TRBV5-6, the J gene TRBJ1-4; tentative D call: TRBD1 (5 bases). Trimming took off 2 bases at V and 5 bases at J, with 13 bases between the two ends. The CDR3 length is 15 residues. Germline V CDR1 and CDR2: SGHDT, YYEEEE. CDR3 protein: CASSLRAGWNEKLFF. CDR3 coding DNA: TGTGCCAGCAGCTTACGGGCAGGGTGGAATGAAAAACTGTTTTTT.

The V call is TRBV18, the J call TRBJ1-5; D call uncertain. The V and J ends lost 6 bases and 4 bases respectively, with 10 bases between them. CDR3 length: 13 amino acids. In germline, CDR1 is KGHSH, CDR2 LQKENI. The CDR3 bases are TGTGCCAGCTCGGAACAGAGAAATCAGCCCCAGCATTTT. Translating gives CASSEQRNQPQHF.

In this sample, this clone turned up once. The chain carries TRBV30 and TRBJ2-1; 12 positions match TRBD2. V was clipped by 3 bases and J by 9 bases; unmatched bases: 9. This CDR3 spans 15 amino acids. In germline, CDR1 is GTSNPN, CDR2 SVGIG (reference sequence). DNA for the CDR3: TGTGCCTGGAGGGGCGGGCTAGCGGGAGGGGGTGAGCAGTTCTTC. It translates to CAWRGGLAGGGEQFF.

V gene TRBV28 combines with J gene TRBJ2-3; 12 bases fit TRBD2. Germline V gene lookup returns CDR1 MDHEN and CDR2 SYDVKM. V was clipped by 4 bases and J by 5 bases; unmatched bases: 4. The CDR3 consists of 15 residues. The DNA for the CDR3 is TGTGCCAGCAGTTCTAGCGGGAGGGCCCAAGATACGCAGTATTTT. Translating gives CASSSSGRAQDTQYF.

This sequence joins TRBV29-1 and TRBJ1-6; 7 bases line up with TRBD1. The length of the CDR3 is 15 residues. Losses at the gene ends were 7 bases for V and 0 bases for J; bases not matched to a gene: 6. Germline V gene sequence: CDR1 SQVTM, CDR2 ANQGSEA. CDR3 protein: CSGGRDSSYNSPLHF. The CDR3 bases are TGCAGCGGGGGACGGGACAGCTCCTATAATTCACCCCTCCACTTT.

The chain employs TRBV7-9 and TRBJ2-2; D not certain. The germline V and J ends were trimmed by 1 base and 6 bases, with 6 bases remaining between them. Germline V CDR1 and CDR2: SEHNR, FQNEAQ (reference sequence). The CDR3 is 13 amino acids. Written as DNA, the CDR3 is TGTGCCAGCAGCTTAGTAAATGCCGGGGAGCTGTTTTTT. Its translation is CASSLVNAGELFF.

The V gene is TRBV2, the J gene TRBJ2-5, with D uncertain. The CDR3 spans 15 residues. Trimming took 1 base from V and 1 from J, leaving 10 bases between them. CDR1 SNHLY and CDR2 FYNNEI come from the germline V gene. The CDR3 reads CASSEEGRSQETQYF. The CDR3, as DNA: TGTGCCAGCAGTGAAGAGGGTAGGAGCCAAGAGACCCAGTACTTC.

This clone turned up a few times. The gene calls are TRBV28 and TRBJ2-2; TRBD1 might be the D (6 bases). V gave up 8 bases and J gave up 7 bases, with 14 bases separating them. Per germline, CDR1 MDHEN and CDR2 SYDVKM. The CDR3 extends over 13 amino acids. DNA of the CDR3: TGTGCCAGCTCTCAGGGGAAGAGCGGGGAGCTGTTTTTT. Amino acid sequence: CASSQGKSGELFF.

This chain links TRBV7-9 with TRBJ2-7; D is uncertain. Germline CDR1 reads SEHNR; CDR2 reads FQNEAQ (reference sequence). The CDR3 is 14 residues long. Trimming shortened V by 1 base and J by 5 bases, and 12 bases separated the two germline ends. CDR3 amino acids: CASSLEGMIDEQYF. The CDR3 DNA sequence: TGTGCCAGCAGCTTAGAGGGCATGATAGACGAGCAGTACTTC.

The chain combines TRBV4-1 with TRBJ1-6; tentative D call: TRBD1 (6 bases). The CDR3 contains 16 residues. V was shortened by 3 bases and J by 3 bases, with 12 bases between the two germline ends. The germline V gene encodes CDR1 MGHRA and CDR2 YSYEKL. The CDR3, as DNA: TGCGCCAGCAGCCAGGACAGCCAAATCTATAATTCACCCCTCCACTTT. As protein: CASSQDSQIYNSPLHF.

This clone was detected a few times. This sequence joins TRBV4-1 and TRBJ2-2; TRBD1 matches 7 bases. The CDR3 is 15 residues long. Germline V gene data show CDR1 as MGHRA and CDR2 as YSYEKL. Losses at the gene ends were 3 bases for V and 0 bases for J; bases not matched to a gene: 1. CDR3 amino acids: CASSQGTANTGELFF. As DNA, the CDR3 is TGCGCCAGCAGCCAGGGGACAGCGAACACCGGGGAGCTGTTTTTT.

This clone was counted a few times. V gene TRBV6-5 combines with J gene TRBJ1-2; no reliable D call. With 0 bases removed from V and 4 bases from J, the gap between germline ends came to 12 bases. CDR3 length equals 15 residues. Germline V gene lookup returns CDR1 MNHEY and CDR2 SVGAGI. The CDR3 loop is CASSYSMAVVYGYTF. DNA for the CDR3: TGTGCCAGCAGTTACTCGATGGCGGTCGTCTATGGCTACACCTTC.

This chain links TRBV6-5 with TRBJ2-7; 7 nucleotides agree with TRBD2. V shed 5 bases and J 0 bases; nucleotides not matched to a gene: 4. This CDR3 is built from 14 residues. Germline CDR1 reads MNHEY; CDR2 reads SVGAGI. The CDR3 region is CASSLERGSYEQYF. CDR3 DNA sequence: TGTGCCAGCAGTCTTGAGCGGGGCTCCTACGAGCAGTACTTC.

The J gene is TRBJ1-4, the V gene TRBV5-1, with TRBD1 as a possible D gene (5 bases). Germline V gene data show CDR1 as SGHRS and CDR2 as YFSETQ. The CDR3 extends over 14 amino acids. Trimming took 5 bases from V and 4 from J, leaving 12 bases between them. This CDR3 is CASRPGTFNEKLFF. Here the CDR3 DNA reads TGCGCCAGCAGACCCGGGACCTTTAATGAAAAACTGTTTTTT.

This chain connects TRBV19 to TRBJ2-3; 9 positions match TRBD1. This CDR3 has 15 amino acids. Per the germline V gene, CDR1 is LNHDA and CDR2 is SQIVND (reference sequence). Trimming removed 7 bases from V and 5 bases from J; junction bases left unmatched: 10. CDR3 DNA: TGTGCCAGTAATTCTCAGGGACAGGGAATAGATACGCAGTATTTT. Translated, it gives CASNSQGQGIDTQYF.

J is TRBJ2-5 and V is TRBV19; 9 bases map to TRBD1. This CDR3 has 15 residues. The J segment lost 5 bases and the V segment lost 3 bases, leaving 7 bases of the junction unmatched. The germline V gene encodes CDR1 LNHDA and CDR2 SQIVND (reference sequence). The CDR3: CASSMSGQGVETQYF. The CDR3 bases are TGTGCCAGTAGTATGTCGGGACAGGGCGTGGAGACCCAGTACTTC.

V and J are TRBV28 and TRBJ2-2; 10 bases fit TRBD2. V was clipped by 9 bases and J by 4 bases; unmatched bases: 2. The CDR3 is 13 amino acids. Germline V CDR1 and CDR2: MDHEN, SYDVKM. DNA of the CDR3: TGTGCCAGTAAGCGGGGGGGCACCGGGGAGCTGTTTTTT. As protein: CASKRGGTGELFF.

This clone was detected only a few times. CDR3 loop: CASSQDGFWGGTEAFF. The CDR3, as DNA: TGTGCCAGCAGCCAAGACGGGTTTTGGGGCGGGACTGAAGCTTTCTTT. The rearrangement joins TRBV14 to TRBJ1-1, with TRBD1 as a possible D gene (5 bases). Trimming pared 0 bases from V and 5 bases from J, leaving 16 bases between. This CDR3 is 16 amino acids long. Germline CDR1 reads SGHDN; CDR2 reads FVKESK.

V usage is TRBV27 and J usage is TRBJ2-1, with 14 bases aligning to TRBD2. The CDR3 length is 16 residues. The junction had 4 bases not matched to a gene; V was cut back by 2 bases and J by 7 bases. Germline V CDR1 and CDR2: MNHEY, SMNVEV (reference sequence). CDR3 loop: CASSLRLAGGPNEQFF. In nucleotides, the CDR3 is TGTGCCAGCAGTTTAAGACTAGCGGGAGGGCCTAATGAGCAGTTCTTC.

The chain is built from TRBV6-5 and TRBJ1-2; no firm D call. The CDR3 extends over 14 amino acids. The germline CDR1 and CDR2 sequences are MNHEY and SVGAGI. The V end lost 0 bases, the J end lost 3 bases, and 8 bases lay between the germline ends. CDR3 in amino acids: CASSYSAGHYGYTF. The CDR3 region has the DNA TGTGCCAGCAGTTACTCGGCTGGTCACTATGGCTACACCTTC.

The rearrangement joins TRBV5-6 to TRBJ2-4, with D possibly being TRBD1 (5 bases). This CDR3 region has 13 residues. The V and J ends lost 2 bases and 7 bases respectively, with 10 bases between them. Germline CDR1 SGHDT, CDR2 YYEEEE. CDR3 in DNA: TGTGCCAGCAGCTTTCTGGACACGAACATTCAGTACTTC. It is translated as CASSFLDTNIQYF.

J is TRBJ2-3 and V is TRBV11-2, with D tentatively TRBD1 or TRBD2 (5 bases each). V shed 8 bases and J shed 2 bases, with 17 bases lying between them. Germline V gene lookup returns CDR1 SGHAT and CDR2 FQNNGV. CDR3 size: 15 residues. CDR3 in amino acids: CASCRRWDPTDTQYF. Written as DNA, the CDR3 is TGTGCCAGCTGCCGGCGGTGGGACCCCACAGATACGCAGTATTTT.

The V and J genes are TRBV5-4 and TRBJ2-5, with 14 bases identical to TRBD2. CDR1 is SGHNT, CDR2 YYREEE, per germline (reference sequence). The CDR3 totals 20 residues. V trimming: 1 base; J trimming: 5 bases; junction bases outside the gene matches: 16. The CDR3 coding sequence is TGTGCCAGCAGCTTGAATGGACTAGCGGGAGGTGGGGGCTTTGGGGAGACCCAGTACTTC. This sequence encodes CASSLNGLAGGGGFGETQYF.